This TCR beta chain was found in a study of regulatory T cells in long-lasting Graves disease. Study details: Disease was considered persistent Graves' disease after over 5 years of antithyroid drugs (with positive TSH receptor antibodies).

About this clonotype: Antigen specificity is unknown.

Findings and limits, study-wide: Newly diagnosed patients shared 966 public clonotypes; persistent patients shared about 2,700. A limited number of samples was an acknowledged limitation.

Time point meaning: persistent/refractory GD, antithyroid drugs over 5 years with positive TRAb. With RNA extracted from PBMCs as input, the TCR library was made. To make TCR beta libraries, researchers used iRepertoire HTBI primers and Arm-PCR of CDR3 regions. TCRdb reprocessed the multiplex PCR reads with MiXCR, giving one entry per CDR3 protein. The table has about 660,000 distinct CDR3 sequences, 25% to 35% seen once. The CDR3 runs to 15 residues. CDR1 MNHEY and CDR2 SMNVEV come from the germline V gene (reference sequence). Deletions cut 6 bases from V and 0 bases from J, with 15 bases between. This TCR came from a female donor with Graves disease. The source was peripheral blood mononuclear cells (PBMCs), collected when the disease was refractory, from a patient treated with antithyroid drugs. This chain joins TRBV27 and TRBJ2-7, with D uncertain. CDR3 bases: TGTGCCAGCAGCCCCCAGGAAGGAAGCTCCTACGAGCAGTACTTC. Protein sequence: CASSPQEGSSYEQYF.